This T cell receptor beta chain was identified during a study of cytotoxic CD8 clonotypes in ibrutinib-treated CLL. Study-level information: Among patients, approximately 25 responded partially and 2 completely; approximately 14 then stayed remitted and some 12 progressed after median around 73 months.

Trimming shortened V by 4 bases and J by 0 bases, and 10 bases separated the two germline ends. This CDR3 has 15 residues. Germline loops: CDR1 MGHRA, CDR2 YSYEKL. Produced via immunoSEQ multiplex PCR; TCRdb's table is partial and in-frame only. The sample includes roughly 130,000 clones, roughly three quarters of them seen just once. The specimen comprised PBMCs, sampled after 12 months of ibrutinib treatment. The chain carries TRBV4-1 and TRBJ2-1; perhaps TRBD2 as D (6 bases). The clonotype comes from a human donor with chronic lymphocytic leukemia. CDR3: CASSLFSGSYNEQFF. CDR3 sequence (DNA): TGCGCCAGCAGCCTATTTAGCGGCTCCTACAATGAGCAGTTCTTC.